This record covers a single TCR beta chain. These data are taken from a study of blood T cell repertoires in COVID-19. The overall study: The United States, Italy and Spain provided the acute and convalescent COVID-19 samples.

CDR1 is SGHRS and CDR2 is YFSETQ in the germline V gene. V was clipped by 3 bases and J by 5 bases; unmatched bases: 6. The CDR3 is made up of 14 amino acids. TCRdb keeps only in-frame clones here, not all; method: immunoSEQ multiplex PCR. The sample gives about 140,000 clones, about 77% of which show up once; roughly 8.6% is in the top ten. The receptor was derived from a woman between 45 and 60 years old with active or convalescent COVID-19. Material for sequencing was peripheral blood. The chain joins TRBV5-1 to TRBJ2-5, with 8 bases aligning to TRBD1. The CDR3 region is CASSYGQGRETQYF. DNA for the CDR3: TGCGCCAGCAGCTACGGACAGGGTCGGGAGACCCAGTACTTC.